Following are 26 T cell receptor beta chains from one sample sequenced in a study of shared T cell receptors in the human thymus. TCRdb's table, derived via immunoSEQ multiplex PCR, lists solely in-frame clones and lacks some. Among about 380,000 clones listed, 85% to 95% were seen once. The sample comprised thymocytes. The receptors stem from a human donor.

The table lists this clone with a count of one. The junction departs from the called germline gene at one end, perhaps through a read error. The gene calls are TRBV27 and TRBJ2-7, with no clear D. CDR1 MNHEY and CDR2 SMNVEV come from the germline V gene (reference sequence). CDR3 length equals 14 residues. This CDR3 is CASSFRTISYEQCF. In nucleotides, the CDR3 is TGTGCCAGCAGTTTTCGGACGATCTCCTACGAGCAGTGCTTC.

This chain uses TRBV29-1 with TRBJ2-1; 12 positions agree with TRBD2. Germline V gene lookup returns CDR1 SQVTM and CDR2 ANQGSEA. The CDR3 is made up of 14 amino acids. Trimming took 3 bases from V and 4 from J; bases not matched to a gene: 1. The CDR3 coding sequence is TGCAGCGTTGAGGGGACTAGCGGGTACAATGAGCAGTTCTTC. Its translation: CSVEGTSGYNEQFF.

The chain carries TRBV28 and TRBJ2-7, with 7 bases matching TRBD1. The junction had 9 bases not matched to a gene; V was cut back by 5 bases and J by 2 bases. CDR3 length equals 15 residues. Germline lookup yields CDR1 MDHEN and CDR2 SYDVKM. DNA for the CDR3: TGTGCCAGCAGTCCGGGACAGTACCTACCCTACGAGCAGTACTTC. This translates into CASSPGQYLPYEQYF. The full variable domain, completed using reference TRBV28 and TRBJ2-7, is DVKVTQSSRYLVKRTGEKVFLECVQDMDHENMFWYRQDPGLGLRLIYFSYDVKMKEKGDIPEGYSVSREKKERFSLILESASTNQTSMYLCASSPGQYLPYEQYFGPGTRLTVT.

The chain's CDR3 is CARREYQETQYF. In DNA, the CDR3 is TGTGCCAGACGGGAGTACCAAGAGACCCAGTACTTC. V usage is TRBV2 and J usage is TRBJ2-5, with a tentative D call TRBD2 (6 bases). V lost 9 bases to trimming and J lost 0 bases, with 8 bases between them. This CDR3 region has 12 residues. Germline CDR1 and CDR2: SNHLY and FYNNEI. Drawing the rest from reference TRBV2 and TRBJ2-5, the complete variable domain is EPEVTQTPSHQVTQMGQEVILRCVPISNHLYFYWYRQILGQKVEFLVSFYNNEISEKSEIFDDQFSVERPDGSNFTLKIRSTKLEDSAMYFCARREYQETQYFGPGTRLLVL.

V is TRBV6-1 and J is TRBJ1-1; D gene ambiguous. Trimming shortened V by 1 base and J by 6 bases, and 21 bases separated the two germline ends. CDR1 and CDR2 from the germline V gene are MNHNS and SASEGT. The CDR3 totals 17 residues. The CDR3 here is CASSEGDGRQVGAEAFF. The CDR3 bases are TGTGCCAGCAGTGAAGGTGACGGGAGGCAGGTGGGCGCTGAAGCTTTCTTT.

This sequence joins TRBV27 and TRBJ2-2; D is uncertain. The CDR3 totals 15 residues. Germline values: CDR1 MNHEY, CDR2 SMNVEV (reference sequence). The V end lost 5 bases, the J end lost 0 bases, and 10 bases lay between the germline ends. CDR3 nucleotide sequence: TGTGCCAGCAGTAGGGCTCCTGCGAACACCGGGGAGCTGTTTTTT. This gives the protein CASSRAPANTGELFF.

The genes are TRBV7-9 and TRBJ2-7, with D unresolved. V was trimmed by 0 bases and J by 3 bases, leaving 21 bases between them. CDR1 is SEHNR and CDR2 is FQNEAQ in the germline V gene (reference sequence). The CDR3 extends over 18 amino acids. The CDR3 is CASSLALLWRPRHYEQYF. In DNA form, the CDR3 reads TGTGCCAGCAGCTTAGCGTTACTGTGGCGCCCTCGCCACTACGAGCAGTACTTC.

CDR3 bases: TGTGCCAGCAGCTCACAGGGTAACGGTGACTATGGCTACACCTTC. It specifies CASSSQGNGDYGYTF. This chain links TRBV11-2 with TRBJ1-2; a weak D match, TRBD1 (6 bases). Germline V gene sequence: CDR1 SGHAT, CDR2 FQNNGV. This CDR3 is 15 amino acids long. Trimming left V 4 bases short and J 3 bases short, with 15 bases between. The full variable domain, in which reference TRBV11-2 and TRBJ1-2 provide the parts outside the CDR3, is EAGVAQSPRYKIIEKRQSVAFWCNPISGHATLYWYQQILGQGPKLLIQFQNNGVVDDSQLPKDRFSAERLKGVDSTLKIQPAKLEDSAVYLCASSSQGNGDYGYTFGSGTRLTVV.

This chain links TRBV19 with TRBJ2-7; no clear D. V lost 7 bases to trimming and J lost 0 bases, with 13 bases between them. Germline V gives CDR1 LNHDA, CDR2 SQIVND (reference sequence). CDR3 length equals 14 residues. DNA for the CDR3: TGTGCCAGTACCAACCCAGGACCCTCCTACGAGCAGTACTTC. It is translated as CASTNPGPSYEQYF.

The rearrangement uses TRBV25-1 and TRBJ1-4; the match to TRBD1 covers 8 bases. The CDR3 spans 13 residues. V lost 7 bases and J lost 8; bases outside the gene matches: 6. Per the germline V gene, CDR1 is MGHDK and CDR2 is SYGVNS. As DNA, the CDR3 is TGTGCCAGCAAACAGGGGGGAATCGAAAAACTGTTTTTT. This codes for CASKQGGIEKLFF.

The chain couples TRBV28 to TRBJ2-1, with D perhaps given as TRBD1 or TRBD2 (6 bases each). CDR3 length equals 13 residues. Trimming removed 10 bases from V and 7 bases from J, with 17 bases in between. Germline V lookup: CDR1 MDHEN, CDR2 SYDVKM. The CDR3 bases are TGTGCCACTGCTGGCAGGGGAGGAAATGAGCAGTTCTTC. It encodes CATAGRGGNEQFF.

The V call is TRBV6-1, the J call TRBJ2-7, with 14 bases lining up with TRBD2. There are 16 residues in the CDR3. Germline V lookup: CDR1 MNHNS, CDR2 SASEGT. J gave up 6 bases and V 4 bases, and 8 bases lay outside the gene matches. The CDR3 reads CASSVGTSGSHGEQYF. CDR3 DNA: TGTGCCAGCAGTGTTGGGACTAGCGGGAGCCATGGCGAGCAGTACTTC.

The gene calls are TRBV19 and TRBJ2-5, with TRBD2 identical over 14 bases. V lost 3 bases and J lost 1; bases outside the gene matches: 4. CDR1 LNHDA and CDR2 SQIVND come from the germline V gene (reference sequence). CDR3 length equals 17 residues. CDR3 sequence reads: CASSMGLAGVGQETQYF. Written as DNA, the CDR3 is TGTGCCAGTAGTATGGGACTAGCGGGAGTAGGCCAAGAGACCCAGTACTTC.

V usage is TRBV28 and J usage is TRBJ1-5; maybe TRBD1 (5 bases). Germline CDR1 is MDHEN and CDR2 is SYDVKM. CDR3 length: 14 residues. Trimming shortened V by 6 bases and J by 9 bases, and 18 bases separated the two germline ends. The CDR3 DNA reads TGTGCCAGCAGAAATGGGACTCCGGCGGGGCCCCAGCATTTT. Amino acid sequence: CASRNGTPAGPQHF. Full variable domain (remainder filled in from reference TRBV28 and TRBJ1-5): DVKVTQSSRYLVKRTGEKVFLECVQDMDHENMFWYRQDPGLGLRLIYFSYDVKMKEKGDIPEGYSVSREKKERFSLILESASTNQTSMYLCASRNGTPAGPQHFGDGTRLSIL.

The chain is built from TRBV28 and TRBJ2-7; 12 bases align to TRBD2. The junction had 5 bases not matched to a gene; V was cut back by 4 bases and J by 4 bases. Germline loops: CDR1 MDHEN, CDR2 SYDVKM. CDR3 length: 15 residues. CDR3 sequence reads: CASSSASGRGYEQYF. CDR3 bases: TGTGCCAGCAGTTCAGCTAGCGGGAGGGGATACGAGCAGTACTTC.

The CDR3 bases are TGTGCCAGCAGCCCACATCCTAGCGGGAGAGGTGACACCGGGGAGCTGTTTTTT. It translates to CASSPHPSGRGDTGELFF. V usage is TRBV7-3 and J usage is TRBJ2-2; 10 nucleotides align to TRBD2. The CDR3 is 18 residues long. V shed 5 bases, J shed 3 bases, and the junction held 12 bases outside the gene matches. Germline V gene sequence: CDR1 SGHTA, CDR2 FQGTGA.

This clone was recorded once. V is TRBV7-2 and J is TRBJ2-3; perhaps TRBD2 as D (5 bases). Germline V gene lookup returns CDR1 SGHTA and CDR2 FQGNSA. The CDR3 totals 13 residues. Trimming removed 5 bases from V and 11 bases from J, with 17 bases in between. This CDR3 reads CASSKSEARGQYF. CDR3 nucleotides: TGTGCCAGCAGCAAATCGGAGGCAAGAGGGCAGTATTTT.

The chain uses TRBV5-8 and TRBJ2-7; the D gene is possibly TRBD1 (5 bases). In germline, CDR1 is SGHTS, CDR2 YDEGEE. The CDR3 is 12 residues long. Trimming left V 2 bases short and J 5 bases short, with 8 bases between. The CDR3 DNA sequence: TGTGCCAGCAGCTTTTGGGGCCACGAGCAGTACTTC. This encodes CASSFWGHEQYF.

CDR3 DNA: TGTGCCAGTGCTCACGGGGAGGGAGGAGGCTACACCTTC. This gives the protein CASAHGEGGGYTF. This chain connects TRBV6-5 to TRBJ1-2; D unclear. Trimming removed 9 bases at V and 8 bases at J, with 19 bases between. The CDR3 totals 13 residues. Per germline, CDR1 MNHEY and CDR2 SVGAGI.

Here the CDR3 reads CASSDSGANVLTF. In DNA form, the CDR3 reads TGTGCCAGCAGTGACTCTGGGGCCAACGTCCTGACTTTC. This sequence joins TRBV6-4 and TRBJ2-6; D gene unclear. The CDR3 sequence is 13 residues long. V dropped 0 bases and J dropped 3 bases, with 0 bases sitting between them. Germline lookup yields CDR1 MRHNA and CDR2 SNTAGT.

The chain has TRBV5-1 and TRBJ2-5, with D hard to call. Trimming left V 2 bases short and J 5 bases short, with 4 bases between. This CDR3 comprises 11 residues. CDR1 SGHRS and CDR2 YFSETQ come from the germline V gene. This CDR3 is CASSFAETQYF. CDR3 nucleotide sequence: TGCGCCAGCAGCTTCGCGGAGACCCAGTACTTC.

The chain links TRBV18 to TRBJ1-5; no definite D call. The germline V gene has CDR1 KGHSH and CDR2 LQKENI. V lost 3 bases, J lost 7 bases, and 7 bases lay in between. CDR3 length: 12 residues. The DNA for the CDR3 is TGTGCCAGCTCACCGGGGATCCAGCCCCAGCATTTT. Its translation: CASSPGIQPQHF.

The rearrangement joins TRBV5-4 to TRBJ2-7; D is perhaps TRBD1 (6 bases). Germline CDR1 reads SGHNT; CDR2 reads YYREEE (reference sequence). The CDR3 is made up of 16 amino acids. The ends were cut back, 4 bases at V and 0 bases at J, with 17 bases in the middle. This CDR3 is CASSRPSDSDSYEQYF. The CDR3 DNA reads TGTGCCAGCAGCCGCCCATCGGACAGCGACTCCTACGAGCAGTACTTC.

This chain connects TRBV2 to TRBJ2-7; TRBD2 agrees at 8 bases. Germline V gives CDR1 SNHLY, CDR2 FYNNEI. V shed 6 bases and J 5 bases; nucleotides not matched to a gene: 9. This CDR3 region has 14 residues. CDR3 in amino acids: CASSAGRVLHEQYF. The CDR3 DNA is TGTGCCAGCAGCGCCGGGAGGGTTTTGCACGAGCAGTACTTC.

The rearrangement joins TRBV14 to TRBJ2-6, with D perhaps assigned TRBD1 or TRBD2 (5 bases each). Looked up from germline, CDR1 is SGHDN and CDR2 is FVKESK. Trimming removed 0 bases at V and 0 bases at J, with 12 bases between. The CDR3 totals 18 residues. This CDR3 is CASSQDRGETSGANVLTF. In nucleotides, the CDR3 is TGTGCCAGCAGCCAAGATCGGGGCGAAACCTCTGGGGCCAACGTCCTGACTTTC.

The rearrangement uses TRBV2 and TRBJ2-3, with 7 bases fitting TRBD2. The CDR3 runs 15 residues. Germline V gene data show CDR1 as SNHLY and CDR2 as FYNNEI. The CDR3 here is CGVLEFSGKTDTQYF. The CDR3 DNA is TGTGGCGTGCTCGAATTCAGCGGGAAAACAGATACGCAGTATTTT.